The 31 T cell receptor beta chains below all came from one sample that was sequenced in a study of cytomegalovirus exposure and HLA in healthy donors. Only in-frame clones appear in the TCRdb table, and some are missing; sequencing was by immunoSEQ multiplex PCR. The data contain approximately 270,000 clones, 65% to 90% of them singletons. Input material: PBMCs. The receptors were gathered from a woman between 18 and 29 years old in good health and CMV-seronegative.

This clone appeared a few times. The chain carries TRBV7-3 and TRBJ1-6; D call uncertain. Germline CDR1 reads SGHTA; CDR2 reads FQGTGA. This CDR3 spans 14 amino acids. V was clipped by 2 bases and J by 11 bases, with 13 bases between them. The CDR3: CASSLSRSATPLHF. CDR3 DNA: TGTGCCAGCAGCTTATCGAGGAGTGCGACACCCCTCCACTTT.

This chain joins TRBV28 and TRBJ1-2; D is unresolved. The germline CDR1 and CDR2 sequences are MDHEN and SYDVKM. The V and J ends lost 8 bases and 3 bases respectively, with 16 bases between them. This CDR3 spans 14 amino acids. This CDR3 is CASGVGGKDYGYTF. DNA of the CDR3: TGTGCCAGCGGGGTAGGAGGGAAGGACTATGGCTACACCTTC.

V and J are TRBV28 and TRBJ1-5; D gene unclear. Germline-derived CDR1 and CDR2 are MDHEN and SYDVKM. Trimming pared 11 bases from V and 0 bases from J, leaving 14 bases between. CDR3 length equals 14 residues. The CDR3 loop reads CACGLRVSNQPQHF. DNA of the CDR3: TGTGCCTGCGGGTTAAGGGTTAGCAATCAGCCCCAGCATTTT.

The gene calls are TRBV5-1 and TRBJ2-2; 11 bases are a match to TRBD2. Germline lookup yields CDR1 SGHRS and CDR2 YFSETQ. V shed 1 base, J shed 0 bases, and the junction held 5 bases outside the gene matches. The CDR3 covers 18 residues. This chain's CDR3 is CASSLTSGSATNTGELFF. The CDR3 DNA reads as TGCGCCAGCAGCTTGACTAGCGGGAGTGCTACGAACACCGGGGAGCTGTTTTTT.

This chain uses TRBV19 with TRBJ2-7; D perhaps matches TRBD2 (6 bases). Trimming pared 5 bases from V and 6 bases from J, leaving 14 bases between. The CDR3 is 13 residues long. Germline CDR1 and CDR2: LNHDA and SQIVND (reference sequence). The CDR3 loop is CASSLGTVGEQYF. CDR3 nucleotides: TGTGCCAGTAGTCTCGGGACTGTCGGCGAGCAGTACTTC.

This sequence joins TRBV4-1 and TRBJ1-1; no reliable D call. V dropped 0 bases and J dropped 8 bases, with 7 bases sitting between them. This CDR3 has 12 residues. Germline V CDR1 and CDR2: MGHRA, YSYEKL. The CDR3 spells CASSQDGGEAFF. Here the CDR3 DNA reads TGCGCCAGCAGCCAAGATGGAGGGGAAGCTTTCTTT.

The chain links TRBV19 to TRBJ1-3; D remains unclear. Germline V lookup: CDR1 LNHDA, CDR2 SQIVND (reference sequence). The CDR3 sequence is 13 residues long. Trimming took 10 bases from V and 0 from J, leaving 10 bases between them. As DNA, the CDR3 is TGTGCCACCGCCCAGCGCTCTGGAAACACCATATATTTT. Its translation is CATAQRSGNTIYF.

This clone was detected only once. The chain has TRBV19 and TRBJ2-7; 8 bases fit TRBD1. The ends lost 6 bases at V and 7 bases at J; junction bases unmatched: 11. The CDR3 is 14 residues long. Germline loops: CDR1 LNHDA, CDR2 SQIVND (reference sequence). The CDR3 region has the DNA TGTGCCAGTAGGGACAGGGCGCTCAGGGGGGAGCAGTACTTC. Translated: CASRDRALRGEQYF.

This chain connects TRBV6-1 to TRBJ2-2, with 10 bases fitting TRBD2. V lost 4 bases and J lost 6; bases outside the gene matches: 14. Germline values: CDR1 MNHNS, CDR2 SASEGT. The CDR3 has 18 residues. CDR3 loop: CASSGGSGGGHFPGELFF. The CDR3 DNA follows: TGTGCCAGCAGTGGTGGGAGCGGGGGGGGCCACTTCCCCGGGGAGCTGTTTTTT.

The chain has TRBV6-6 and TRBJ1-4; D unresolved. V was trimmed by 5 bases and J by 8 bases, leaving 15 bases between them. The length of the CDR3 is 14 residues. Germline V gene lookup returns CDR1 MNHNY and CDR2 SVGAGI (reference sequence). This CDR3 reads CASSLNSEFEKLFF. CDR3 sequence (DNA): TGTGCCAGCAGTCTCAACAGTGAATTCGAAAAACTGTTTTTT.

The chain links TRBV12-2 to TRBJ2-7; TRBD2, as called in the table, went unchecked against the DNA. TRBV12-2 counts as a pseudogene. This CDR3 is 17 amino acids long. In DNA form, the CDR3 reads TGTGCAAGTCGCTTAGCGAGGAGGCCCACCCTTTCCTACGAGCAGTACTTC. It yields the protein CASRLARRPTLSYEQYF.

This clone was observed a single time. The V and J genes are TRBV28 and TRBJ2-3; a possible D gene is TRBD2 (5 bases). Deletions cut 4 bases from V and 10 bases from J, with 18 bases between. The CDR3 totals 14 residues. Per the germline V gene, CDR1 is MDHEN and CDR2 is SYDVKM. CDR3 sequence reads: CASSSPGDWVPQYF. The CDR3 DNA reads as TGTGCCAGCAGTTCCCCCGGGGATTGGGTCCCGCAGTATTTT.

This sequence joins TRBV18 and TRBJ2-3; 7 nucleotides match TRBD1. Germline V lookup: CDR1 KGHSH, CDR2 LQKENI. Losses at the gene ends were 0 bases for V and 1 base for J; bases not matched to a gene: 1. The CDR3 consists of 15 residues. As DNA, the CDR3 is TGTGCCAGCTCACCACCCGGGACAGGCACAGATACGCAGTATTTT. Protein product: CASSPPGTGTDTQYF.

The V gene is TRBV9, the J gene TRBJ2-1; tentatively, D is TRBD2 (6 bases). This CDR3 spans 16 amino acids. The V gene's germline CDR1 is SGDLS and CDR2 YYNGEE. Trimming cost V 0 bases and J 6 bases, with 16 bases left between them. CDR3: CASSVEAGSDGNEQFF. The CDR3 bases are TGTGCCAGCAGCGTAGAGGCGGGAAGCGATGGCAATGAGCAGTTCTTC. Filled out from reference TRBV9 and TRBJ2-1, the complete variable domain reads DSGVTQTPKHLITATGQRVTLRCSPRSGDLSVYWYQQSLDQGLQFLIQYYNGEERAKGNILERFSAQQFPDLHSELNLSSLELGDSALYFCASSVEAGSDGNEQFFGPGTRLTVL.

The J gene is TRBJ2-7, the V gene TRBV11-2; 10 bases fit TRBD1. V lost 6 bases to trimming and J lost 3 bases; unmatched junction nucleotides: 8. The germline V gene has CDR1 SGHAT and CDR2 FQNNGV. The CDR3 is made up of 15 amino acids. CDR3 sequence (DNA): TGTGCCAGCAGACGCGTCCGGGACAGGGGCTACGAGCAGTACTTC. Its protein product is CASRRVRDRGYEQYF.

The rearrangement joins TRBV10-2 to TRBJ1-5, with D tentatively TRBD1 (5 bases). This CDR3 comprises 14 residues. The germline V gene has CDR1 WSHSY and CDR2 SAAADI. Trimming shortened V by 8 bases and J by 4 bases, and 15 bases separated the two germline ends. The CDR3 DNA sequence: TGCGCCAGCGGGGGGAGGCTAGGGAATCAGCCCCAGCATTTT. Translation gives CASGGRLGNQPQHF.

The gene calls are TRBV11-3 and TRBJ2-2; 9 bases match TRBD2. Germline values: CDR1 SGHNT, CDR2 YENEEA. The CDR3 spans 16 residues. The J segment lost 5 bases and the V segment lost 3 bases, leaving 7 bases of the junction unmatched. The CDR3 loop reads CASSFDSSGITGELFF. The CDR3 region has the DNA TGTGCCAGCAGCTTCGACTCTAGCGGGATAACCGGGGAGCTGTTTTTT.

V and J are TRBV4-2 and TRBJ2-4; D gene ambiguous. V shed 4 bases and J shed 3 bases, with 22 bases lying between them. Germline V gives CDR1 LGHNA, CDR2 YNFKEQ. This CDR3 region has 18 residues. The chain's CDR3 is CASSPSVIASRYKNIQYF. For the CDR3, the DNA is TGTGCCAGCAGCCCTTCAGTGATAGCTTCGCGCTACAAAAACATTCAGTACTTC.

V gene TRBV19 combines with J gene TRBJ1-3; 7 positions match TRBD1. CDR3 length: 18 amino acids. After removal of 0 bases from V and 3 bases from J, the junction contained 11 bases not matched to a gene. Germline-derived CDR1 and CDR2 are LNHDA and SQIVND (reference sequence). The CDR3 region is CASSIDGMATGYGNTIYF. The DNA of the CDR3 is TGTGCCAGTAGTATAGATGGCATGGCGACAGGGTATGGAAACACCATATATTTT.

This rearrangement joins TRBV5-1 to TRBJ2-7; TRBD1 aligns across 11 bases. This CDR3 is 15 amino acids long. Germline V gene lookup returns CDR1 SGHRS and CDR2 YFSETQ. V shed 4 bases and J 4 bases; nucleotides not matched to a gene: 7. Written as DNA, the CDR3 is TGCGCCAGCAGCAACGGACAGGGGGCTTTATACGAGCAGTACTTC. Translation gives CASSNGQGALYEQYF.

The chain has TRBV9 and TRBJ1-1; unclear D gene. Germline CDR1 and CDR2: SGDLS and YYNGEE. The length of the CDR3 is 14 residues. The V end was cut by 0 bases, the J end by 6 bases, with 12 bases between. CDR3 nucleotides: TGTGCCAGCAGCGTAGCCGTCGGACTATCTGAAGCTTTCTTT. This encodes CASSVAVGLSEAFF. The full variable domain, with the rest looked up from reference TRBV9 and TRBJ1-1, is DSGVTQTPKHLITATGQRVTLRCSPRSGDLSVYWYQQSLDQGLQFLIQYYNGEERAKGNILERFSAQQFPDLHSELNLSSLELGDSALYFCASSVAVGLSEAFFGQGTRLTVV.

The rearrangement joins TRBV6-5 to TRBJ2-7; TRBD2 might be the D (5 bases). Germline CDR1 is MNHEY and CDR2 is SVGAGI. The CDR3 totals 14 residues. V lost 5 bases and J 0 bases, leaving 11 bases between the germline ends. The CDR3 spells CASSKGSSSYEQYF. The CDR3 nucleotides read TGTGCCAGCAGTAAAGGGAGCAGCTCCTACGAGCAGTACTTC.

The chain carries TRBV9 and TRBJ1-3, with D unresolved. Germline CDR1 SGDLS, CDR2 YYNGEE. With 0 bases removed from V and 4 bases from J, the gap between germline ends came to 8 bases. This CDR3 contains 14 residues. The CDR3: CASSVGGFGNTIYF. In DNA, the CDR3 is TGTGCCAGCAGCGTAGGCGGGTTCGGAAACACCATATATTTT. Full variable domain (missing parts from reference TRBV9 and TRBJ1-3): DSGVTQTPKHLITATGQRVTLRCSPRSGDLSVYWYQQSLDQGLQFLIQYYNGEERAKGNILERFSAQQFPDLHSELNLSSLELGDSALYFCASSVGGFGNTIYFGEGSWLTVV.

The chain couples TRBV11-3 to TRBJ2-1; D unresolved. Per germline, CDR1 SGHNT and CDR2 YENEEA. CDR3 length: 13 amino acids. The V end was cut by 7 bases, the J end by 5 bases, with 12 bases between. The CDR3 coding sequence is TGTGCCAGCACCCTAAGCCCAAACAATGAGCAGTTCTTC. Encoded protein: CASTLSPNNEQFF.

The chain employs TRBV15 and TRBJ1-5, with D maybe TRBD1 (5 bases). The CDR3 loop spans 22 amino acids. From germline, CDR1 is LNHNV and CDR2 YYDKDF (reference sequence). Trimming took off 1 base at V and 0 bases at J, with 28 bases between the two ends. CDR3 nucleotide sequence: TGTGCCACCAGCAGAGGTCCCCGGGGGGGGACCGGGGGAATATATAGCAATCAGCCCCAGCATTTT. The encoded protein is CATSRGPRGGTGGIYSNQPQHF.

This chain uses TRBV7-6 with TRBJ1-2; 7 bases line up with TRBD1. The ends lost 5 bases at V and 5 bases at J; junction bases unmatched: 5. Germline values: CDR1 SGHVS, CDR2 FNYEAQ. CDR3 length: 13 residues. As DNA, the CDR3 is TGTGCCAGCAGCCCGGGACAGTCTTATGGCTACACCTTC. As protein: CASSPGQSYGYTF.

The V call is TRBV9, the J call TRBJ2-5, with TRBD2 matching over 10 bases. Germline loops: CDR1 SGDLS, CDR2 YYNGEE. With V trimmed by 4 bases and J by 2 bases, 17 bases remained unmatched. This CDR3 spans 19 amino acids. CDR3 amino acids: CASSSRLAGDFAPQETQYF. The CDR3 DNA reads TGTGCCAGCAGCTCCCGTCTAGCGGGGGATTTTGCCCCTCAAGAGACCCAGTACTTC.

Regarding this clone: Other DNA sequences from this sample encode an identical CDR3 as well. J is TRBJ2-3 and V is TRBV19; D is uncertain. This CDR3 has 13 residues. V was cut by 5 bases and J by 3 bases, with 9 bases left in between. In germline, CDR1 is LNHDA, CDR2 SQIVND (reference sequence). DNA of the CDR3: TGTGCCAGTAGTTCCTCTGTGACAGATACGCAGTATTTT. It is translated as CASSSSVTDTQYF.

In nucleotides, the CDR3 is TGTGCCAGCAGGGGGGCTGCAGATACGCAGTATTTT. This translates into CASRGAADTQYF. V and J are TRBV27 and TRBJ2-3; a possible D gene is TRBD1 (6 bases). V lost 6 bases to trimming and J lost 4 bases, with 8 bases between them. The CDR3 loop spans 12 amino acids. Germline V gene lookup returns CDR1 MNHEY and CDR2 SMNVEV (reference sequence).

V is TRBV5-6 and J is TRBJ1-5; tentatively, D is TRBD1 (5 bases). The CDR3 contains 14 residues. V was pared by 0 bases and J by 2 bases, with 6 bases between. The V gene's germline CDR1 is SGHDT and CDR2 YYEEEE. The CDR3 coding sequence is TGTGCCAGCAGCTTGGAAGGGGGCAATCAGCCCCAGCATTTT. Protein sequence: CASSLEGGNQPQHF. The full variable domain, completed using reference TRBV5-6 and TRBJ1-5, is DAGVTQSPTHLIKTRGQQVTLRCSPKSGHDTVSWYQQALGQGPQFIFQYYEEEERQRGNFPDRFSGHQFPNYSSELNVNALLLGDSALYLCASSLEGGNQPQHFGDGTRLSIL.

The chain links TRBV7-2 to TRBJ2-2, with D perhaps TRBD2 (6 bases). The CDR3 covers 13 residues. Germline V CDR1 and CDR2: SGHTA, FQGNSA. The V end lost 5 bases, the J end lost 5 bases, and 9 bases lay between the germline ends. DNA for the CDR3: TGTGCCAGCAGCCGACTAGAGACCGGGGAGCTGTTTTTT. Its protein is CASSRLETGELFF. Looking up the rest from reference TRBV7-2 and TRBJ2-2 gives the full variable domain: GAGVSQSPSNKVTEKGKDVELRCDPISGHTALYWYRQSLGQGLEFLIYFQGNSAPDKSGLPSDRFSAERTGGSVSTLTIQRTQQEDSAVYLCASSRLETGELFFGEGSRLTVL.